This is a list of T cell receptor beta chains from one sample in a study of T cell responses to AZD1222 COVID-19 vaccine. Only in-frame clones appear in the TCRdb table, and some are missing; sequencing was by immunoSEQ multiplex PCR. In the table there are 95,000 to 150,000 clones, approximately 92% of which are singletons. Sequenced here: peripheral blood, sampled on day 0 of AZD1222 vaccination. The receptors shown here come from an adult in good health. Each CDR3 is given with its conserved first and last residue. The D gene is left open where the match is weak.

>TRBJ2-2|TRBV18|.
CASSPPKSGVAGELFF
TGTGCCAGCTCACCCCCGAAGTCGGGGGTGGCCGGGGAGCTGTTTTTT
>TRBJ2-3|TRBV7-2|.
CASSKDGDPTDTQYF
TGTGCCAGCAGCAAGGACGGGGACCCCACAGATACGCAGTATTTT
>TRBJ1-5|TRBV30|.
CACSRGNQPQHF
TGTGCCTGTTCAAGGGGCAATCAGCCCCAGCATTTT
>TRBJ1-2|TRBV10-3|.
CAASQENYGYTF
TGTGCCGCTAGTCAGGAAAACTATGGCTACACCTTC
>TRBJ1-5|TRBV28|.
CASEPGPDSNQPQHF
TGTGCCAGCGAGCCCGGGCCGGATAGCAATCAGCCCCAGCATTTT
>TRBJ2-2|TRBV9|.
CASSPWGEWTGELFF
TGTGCCAGCAGCCCCTGGGGGGAGTGGACCGGGGAGCTGTTTTTT
>TRBJ2-7|TRBV5-1|.
CASSWGGIYEQYF
TGCGCCAGCAGCTGGGGGGGCATTTACGAGCAGTACTTC
>TRBJ1-1|TRBV7-2|.
CASSPRGRAVNTEAFF
TGTGCCAGCAGCCCCCGGGGGAGGGCGGTGAACACTGAAGCTTTCTTT
>TRBJ1-2|TRBV7-9|.
CASSPGGRTNYGYTF
TGTGCCAGCAGCCCAGGTGGACGGACGAACTATGGCTACACCTTC
>TRBJ1-5|TRBV5-1|.
CASSLTQGDQPQHF
TGCGCCAGCAGCTTGACACAGGGCGATCAGCCCCAGCATTTT
>TRBJ1-2|TRBV5-1|TRBD1
CASSEEGTGWNYGYTF
TGCGCCAGCAGCGAGGAAGGGACAGGGTGGAACTATGGCTACACCTTC